The sequence of this TCR beta chain was determined in a study of T-cell reconstitution after alpha-beta-depleted transplantation in children (dated by TCRdb to the mid-2010s). With respect to the entire study: Using TCR repertoire profiling, the study quantitatively followed how T-cell immune reconstitution unfolded in children after TCRalphabeta/CD19-depleted allogeneic hematopoietic cell transplantation. What the authors observed across the whole study: Apparently early alphabetaT-cell count recovery about two months after transplant reportedly relied on only several hundred rapidly expanded clones derived from non-depleted graft cells. In some patients, the high TCRbeta diversity seen at day 60 was put down to recipient T cells and intrathymic progenitors that had survived conditioning. The frequencies of hyperexpanded clones fell over the following months, and after one year, T-cell counts and TCRbeta diversity were mostly attributed to newly produced T cells.

Libraries were prepared through PCR. Sequenced on an Illumina HiSeq 2500. Molecular barcoding was employed in the preparation of TCR libraries, with unique molecular identifiers being used to normalize TCRbeta repertoire quantification. TCRdb ran its own pipeline on the public reads, namely fastp trimming at Q25 and MiXCR clone calling, and kept in-frame beta chains. Merged by CDR3 protein, the rows form single entries marked with the most common genes and DNA. Within this sample are 220,000 or so distinct CDR3 sequences, with just under 8.5% of them counted one time only. In total, the top ten clones hold about 6.4% of the sample. Trimming accounts for 4 bases at V and 1 base at J, while the number of junction bases matched to no gene is 6. From a lookup of the germline V gene (reference sequence), CDR1 and CDR2 are LGHDT and YNNKEL. From cysteine to phenylalanine, the CDR3 is 16 amino acids long. Only the CDR3 portion is preserved as DNA: 48 bases, with reading frame beginning at the first base.

As to this clonotype: Its antigen is not yet known. No much larger clone is present one base from it, and per-base qualities are unavailable.

The sample's treatment or condition label, decoded: allogeneic hematopoietic cell transplantation with graft depleted of TCRalphabeta T cells and CD19 B cells. The transplant recipients were children given TCRalphabeta/CD19-depleted allogeneic hematopoietic cell grafts. This receptor chain uses TRBV3-1 and TRBJ2-7, with 11 junctional bases fitting TRBD2. This TCR derives from a male patient between 5 and 17 years old who had a stem cell transplant for acute lymphoblastic leukemia, so the T cells may come from the graft donor. Specimen: PBMCs, mostly from graft donor cells, collected 180 days after TCRalphabeta/CD19-depleted stem cell transplant. The DNA reads as follows: TGTGCCAGCAGCCCAGGGGGGACTAGCGGTTCCTACGAGCAGTACTTC. Its protein product is CASSPGGTSGSYEQYF.